Below, one T cell receptor (beta chain) is given with its context. The data were obtained in a study of cytomegalovirus exposure and HLA in healthy donors. It was with 60 Vbeta and 13 Jbeta primers that the PCR ran. Repertoires were generated with immunoSEQ multiplex PCR, while TCRdb's copy carries only in-frame clones and drops some. Among roughly 180,000 clones listed, roughly 80% were seen once. Healthy individuals who donated bone marrow served as the donors. The CDR3 is 16 amino acids. Germline V lookup: CDR1 SGHDT, CDR2 YYEEEE. V dropped 0 bases and J dropped 2 bases, with 13 bases sitting between them.

The genes are TRBV5-6 and TRBJ2-3; D perhaps matches TRBD1 (5 bases). The source material was PBMCs. This TCR was recovered from a man aged 25 to 40 in good health and CMV-seropositive. The CDR3 region is CASSLAGQGATDTQYF. The CDR3 DNA reads TGTGCCAGCAGCTTGGCCGGCCAGGGTGCCACAGATACGCAGTATTTT.